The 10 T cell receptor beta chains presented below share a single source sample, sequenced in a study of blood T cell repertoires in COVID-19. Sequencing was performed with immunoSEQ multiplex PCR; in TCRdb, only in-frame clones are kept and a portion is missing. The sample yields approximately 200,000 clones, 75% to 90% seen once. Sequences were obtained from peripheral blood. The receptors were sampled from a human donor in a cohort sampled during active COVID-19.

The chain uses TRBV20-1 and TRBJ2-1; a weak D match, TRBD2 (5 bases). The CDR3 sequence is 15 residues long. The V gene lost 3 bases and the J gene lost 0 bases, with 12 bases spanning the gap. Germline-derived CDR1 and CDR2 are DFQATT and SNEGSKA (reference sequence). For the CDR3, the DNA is TGCAGTGCTAGTTCTGGAGGTTTCTCCTACAATGAGCAGTTCTTC. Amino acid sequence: CSASSGGFSYNEQFF.

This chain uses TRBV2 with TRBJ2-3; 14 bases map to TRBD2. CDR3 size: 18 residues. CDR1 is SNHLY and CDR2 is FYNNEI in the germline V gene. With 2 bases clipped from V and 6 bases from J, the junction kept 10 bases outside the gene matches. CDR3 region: CASSELWGLAGVLDTQYF. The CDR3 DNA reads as TGTGCCAGCAGTGAATTATGGGGACTAGCGGGAGTGTTGGATACGCAGTATTTT.

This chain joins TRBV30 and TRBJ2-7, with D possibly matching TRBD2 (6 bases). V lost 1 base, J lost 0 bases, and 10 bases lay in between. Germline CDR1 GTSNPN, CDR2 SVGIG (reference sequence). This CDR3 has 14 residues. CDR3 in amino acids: CAWSGVGSSYEQYF. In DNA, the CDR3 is TGTGCCTGGAGTGGGGTCGGGAGCTCCTACGAGCAGTACTTC.

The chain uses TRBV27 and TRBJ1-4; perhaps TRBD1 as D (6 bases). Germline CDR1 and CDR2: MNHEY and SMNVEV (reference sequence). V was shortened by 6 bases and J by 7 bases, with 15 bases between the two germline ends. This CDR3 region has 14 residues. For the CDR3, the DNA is TGTGCCAGCAGCTCGGGACACCGAAGTGAAAAACTGTTTTTT. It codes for CASSSGHRSEKLFF. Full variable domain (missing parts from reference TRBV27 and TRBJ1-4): EAQVTQNPRYLITVTGKKLTVTCSQNMNHEYMSWYRQDPGLGLRQIYYSMNVEVTDKGDVPEGYKVSRKEKRNFPLILESPSPNQTSLYFCASSSGHRSEKLFFGSGTQLSVL.

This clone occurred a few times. The CDR3 bases are TGTGCCAGCAGCCAGTCAGAGCGGGAGGTGTACTTC. Translation gives CASSQSEREVYF. V is TRBV3-1 (or the pseudogene TRBV3-2) and J is TRBJ2-7, with 9 bases matching TRBD2. There are 12 residues in the CDR3. CDR1 is LGHDT, CDR2 YNNKEL, per germline (reference sequence). With 3 bases clipped from V and 12 bases from J, the junction kept 6 bases outside the gene matches.

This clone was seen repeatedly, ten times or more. The CDR3 DNA is TGCAGCGTTGAAGACAGGAGGGACTATGGCTACACCTTC. It encodes CSVEDRRDYGYTF. V gene TRBV29-1 combines with J gene TRBJ1-2; D gene unclear. The germline CDR1 and CDR2 sequences are SQVTM and ANQGSEA. The CDR3 consists of 13 residues. Trimming removed 0 bases at V and 3 bases at J, with 8 bases between.

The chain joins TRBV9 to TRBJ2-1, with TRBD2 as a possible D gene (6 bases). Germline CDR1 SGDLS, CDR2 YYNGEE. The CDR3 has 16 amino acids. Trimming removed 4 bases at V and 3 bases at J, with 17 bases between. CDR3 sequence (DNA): TGTGCCAGCAGCCCCGGCGGGCGGGGCAACTACAATGAGCAGTTCTTC. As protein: CASSPGGRGNYNEQFF.

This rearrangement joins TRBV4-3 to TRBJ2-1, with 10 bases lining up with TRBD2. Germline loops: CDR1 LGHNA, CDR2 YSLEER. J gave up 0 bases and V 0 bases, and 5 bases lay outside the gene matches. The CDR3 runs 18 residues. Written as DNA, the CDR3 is TGCGCCAGCAGCCAAGATCCCGCTAGCGGGAGCTCCTACAATGAGCAGTTCTTC. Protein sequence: CASSQDPASGSSYNEQFF.

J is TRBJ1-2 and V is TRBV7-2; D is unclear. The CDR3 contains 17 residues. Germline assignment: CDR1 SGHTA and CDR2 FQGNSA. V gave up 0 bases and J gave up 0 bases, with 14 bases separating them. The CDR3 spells CASSLAALQFANYGYTF. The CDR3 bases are TGTGCCAGCAGCTTAGCTGCTTTGCAGTTTGCTAACTATGGCTACACCTTC.

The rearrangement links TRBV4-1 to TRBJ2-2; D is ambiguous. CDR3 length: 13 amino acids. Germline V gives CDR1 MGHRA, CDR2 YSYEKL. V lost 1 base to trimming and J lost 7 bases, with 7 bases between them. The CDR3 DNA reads TGCGCCAGCAGCCAAGGTTTGAGCGGGGAGCTGTTTTTT. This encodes CASSQGLSGELFF.